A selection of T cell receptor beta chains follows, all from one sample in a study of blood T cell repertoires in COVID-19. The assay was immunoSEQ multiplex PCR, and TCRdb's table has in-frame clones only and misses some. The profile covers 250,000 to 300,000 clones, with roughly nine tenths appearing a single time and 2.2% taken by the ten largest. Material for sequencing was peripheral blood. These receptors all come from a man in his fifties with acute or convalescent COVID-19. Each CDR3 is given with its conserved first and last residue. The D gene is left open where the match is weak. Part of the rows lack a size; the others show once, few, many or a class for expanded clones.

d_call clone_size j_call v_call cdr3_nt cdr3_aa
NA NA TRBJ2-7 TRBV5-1 TGCGCCAGCAGCTTGTGGGCACAGGGTTCAGCGTACGAGCAGTACTTC CASSLWAQGSAYEQYF
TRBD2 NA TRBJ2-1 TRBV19 TGTGCCAGTAGTGGCGGGGGGGCCTCCTACAATGAGCAGTTCTTC CASSGGGASYNEQFF
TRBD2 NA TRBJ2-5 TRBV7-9 TGTGCCAGCAGTCGCGGACTAGCGGGACTAGAGACCCAGTACTTC CASSRGLAGLETQYF
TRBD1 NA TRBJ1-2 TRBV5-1 TGCGCCAGCAGCCCGGGGGACAGGGCCTATGGCTACACCTTC CASSPGDRAYGYTF
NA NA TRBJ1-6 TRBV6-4 TGTGCCAGCACCGACAGCCATAATTCACCCCTCCACTTT CASTDSHNSPLHF
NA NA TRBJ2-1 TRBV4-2 TGTGCCAGCAGCCAAGCCAGGACTACCTGGAATGAGCAGTTCTTC CASSQARTTWNEQFF
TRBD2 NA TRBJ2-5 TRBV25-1 TGTGCCAGCAGTGGGGGTAGCGGGGGTGATTGGACCCAGTACTTC CASSGGSGGDWTQYF
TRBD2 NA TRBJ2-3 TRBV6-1 TGTGCCAGCAGTGAAGTACTAGCGGGGGCCTCAGATACGCAGTATTTT CASSEVLAGASDTQYF
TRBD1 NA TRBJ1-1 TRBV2 TGTGCCAGCAGTGAAGGGGTCACAGGGGGGTGGTCCACTGAAGCTTTCTTT CASSEGVTGGWSTEAFF
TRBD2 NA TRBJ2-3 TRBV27 TGTGCCAGCAGTTTTACTAGCGCTGTTTCCACAGATACGCAGTATTTT CASSFTSAVSTDTQYF
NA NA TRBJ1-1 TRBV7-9 TGTGCCAGCAGCTTAACGCCTGCGCGCCAACCCCACCGGAGTTTCTTT CASSLTPARQPHRSFF
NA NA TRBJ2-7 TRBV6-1 TGTGCCAGCAGTGGTGGGTCCCTCCGGGATTCCTACGAGCAGTACTTC CASSGGSLRDSYEQYF
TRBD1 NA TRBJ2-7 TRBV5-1 TGCGCCAGCAGCTTGGGACAGGGTTTCTACGAGCAGTACTTC CASSLGQGFYEQYF
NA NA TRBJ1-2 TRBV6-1 TGTGCCAGCAGTGAAGGGACAAAACTGGGCTACACCTTC CASSEGTKLGYTF
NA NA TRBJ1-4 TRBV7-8 TGTGCCAGCAGCTTAATGGGGGGGGCAACTAATGAAAAACTGTTTTTT CASSLMGGATNEKLFF
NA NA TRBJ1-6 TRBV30 TGTGCCTCCGCGCGGGCGGGGACCCCCTATAATTCACCCCTCCACTTT CASARAGTPYNSPLHF
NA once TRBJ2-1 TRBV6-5 TGTGCCAGCAGCCGCATGGGGATTCAGGGTGAGCAGTTCTTC CASSRMGIQGEQFF
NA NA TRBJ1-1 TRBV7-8 TGTGCCAGCAGCTACCCTACAGGGACCTTGAACACTGAAGCTTTCTTT CASSYPTGTLNTEAFF
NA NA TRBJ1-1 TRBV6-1 TGTGCCAGCAGTGAAAATTACAGGAGGGCTGAAGCTTTCTTT CASSENYRRAEAFF
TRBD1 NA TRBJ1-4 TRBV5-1 TGCGCCAGCAGCTTGCGGACAGGGAATCGACGTGAAAAACTGTTTTTT CASSLRTGNRREKLFF
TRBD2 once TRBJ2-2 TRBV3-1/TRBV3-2 TGTGCCAGCCGGACTAGCGGGAACACCGGGGAGCTGTTTTTT CASRTSGNTGELFF
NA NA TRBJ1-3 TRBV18 TGTGCCAGCTCGGGGCAGGGAAACACCATATATTTT CASSGQGNTIYF
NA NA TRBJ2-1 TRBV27 TGTGCCACATCGAGAACAGGGATCAATGAGCAGTTCTTC CATSRTGINEQFF
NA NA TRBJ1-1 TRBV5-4 TGTGCCAGCAGCTTGGTCGACACTGAAGCTTTCTTT CASSLVDTEAFF
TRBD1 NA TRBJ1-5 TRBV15 TGTGCCACCAGCAGATCACAACACCGGGACAGGGTCAATCAGCCCCAGCATTTT CATSRSQHRDRVNQPQHF
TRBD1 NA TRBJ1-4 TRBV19 TGTGCCAGTAGTGGGAACCCGGGACAGGGTCTGTTTTTT CASSGNPGQGLFF
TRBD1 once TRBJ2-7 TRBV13 TGTGCCAGCAGCACGCGGGACAGGTCCTACGAGCAGTACTTC CASSTRDRSYEQYF
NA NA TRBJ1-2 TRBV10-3 TGTGCCATCAGTGAGGGGGGGGGACAAAACTATGGCTACACCTTC CAISEGGGQNYGYTF
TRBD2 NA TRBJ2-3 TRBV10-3 TGTGCCATCAGTGGGGTTAGCGGGGGCGGAGATACGCAGTATTTT CAISGVSGGGDTQYF
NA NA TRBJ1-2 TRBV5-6 TGTGCCAGCAGCGGGTACAGGTCTGGCTATGGCTACACCTTC CASSGYRSGYGYTF
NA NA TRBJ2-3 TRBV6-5 TGTGCCAGCAGTTCCCTAGGAACAGATACGCAGTATTTT CASSSLGTDTQYF
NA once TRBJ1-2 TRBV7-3 TGTGCCAGCAGCTTAACCGCCGCGGGCTATGGCTACACCTTC CASSLTAAGYGYTF
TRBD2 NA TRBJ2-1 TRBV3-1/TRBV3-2 TGTGCCAGCAGCCAAGAGTTCGGGGGACTAGCGGGATCCATACTTCAGTTCTTC CASSQEFGGLAGSILQFF
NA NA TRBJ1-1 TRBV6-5 TGTGCCAGCAGGGCAGGTTTTTCTGAAGCTTTCTTT CASRAGFSEAFF
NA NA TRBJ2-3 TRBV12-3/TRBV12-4 TGTGCCAGCACCATCCTGGGGGCGGATACGCAGTATTTT CASTILGADTQYF
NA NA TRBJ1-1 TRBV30 TGTGCTACGCGGAGTCGCACTGAAGCTTTCTTT CATRSRTEAFF
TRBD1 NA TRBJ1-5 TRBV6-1 TGTGCCAGCAGTGAAGAGGGGGCGTGGGACCAGCCCCAGCATTTT CASSEEGAWDQPQHF
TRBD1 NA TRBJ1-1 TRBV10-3 TGTGCCATCAGTGAAGGACAGGGGTTGGTGAACACTGAAGCTTTCTTT CAISEGQGLVNTEAFF
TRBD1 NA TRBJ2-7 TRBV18 TGTGCCAGCTCACCTGTAGGACAGGGGTCGGGGGAGCAGTACTTC CASSPVGQGSGEQYF
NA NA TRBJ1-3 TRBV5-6 TGTGCCAGCAGCACGGGGATCAGCTCTGGAAACACCATATATTTT CASSTGISSGNTIYF
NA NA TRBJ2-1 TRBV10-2 TGCGCCAGCAGTGATCACAGGGAGAATGAGCAGTTCTTC CASSDHRENEQFF
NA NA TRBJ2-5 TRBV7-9 TGTGCCAGCAGCTCGACAGGTACCACGGCCCAGTACTTC CASSSTGTTAQYF
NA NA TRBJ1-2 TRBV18 TGTGCCAGCTCACCTGGTACAGATTCCTATGGCTACACCTTC CASSPGTDSYGYTF
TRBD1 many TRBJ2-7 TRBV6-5 TGTGCCAGCAGTTACTCTGGACAGGGTGTAGCCTACGAGCAGTACTTC CASSYSGQGVAYEQYF
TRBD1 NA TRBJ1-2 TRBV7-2 TGTGCCAGCAGCCCCGGACAGGGAGCCGCACTTTCATATGGCTACACCTTC CASSPGQGAALSYGYTF
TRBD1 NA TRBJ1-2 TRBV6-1 TGTGCCAGCAGTGAATCGGCGACAGGGTTATATGGCTACACCTTC CASSESATGLYGYTF
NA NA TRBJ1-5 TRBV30 TGTGCCTGGAGTGTCGACAGAACCCACAATCAGCCCCAGCATTTT CAWSVDRTHNQPQHF
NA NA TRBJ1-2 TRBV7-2 TGTGCCAGCAGCTTAGCGCCCGCGGCCCTCTATGGCTACACCTTC CASSLAPAALYGYTF